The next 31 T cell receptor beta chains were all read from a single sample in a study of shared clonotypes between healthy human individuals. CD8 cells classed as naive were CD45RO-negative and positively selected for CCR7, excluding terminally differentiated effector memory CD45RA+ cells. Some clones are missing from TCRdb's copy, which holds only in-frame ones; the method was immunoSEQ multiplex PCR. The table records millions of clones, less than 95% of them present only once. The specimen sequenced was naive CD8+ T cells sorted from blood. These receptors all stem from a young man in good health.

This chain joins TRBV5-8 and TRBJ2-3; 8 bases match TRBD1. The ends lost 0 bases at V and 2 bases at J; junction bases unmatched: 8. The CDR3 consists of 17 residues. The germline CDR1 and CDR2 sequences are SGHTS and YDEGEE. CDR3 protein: CASSLDTGTGLTDTQYF. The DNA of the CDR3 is TGTGCCAGCAGCTTGGATACCGGGACAGGCCTCACAGATACGCAGTATTTT.

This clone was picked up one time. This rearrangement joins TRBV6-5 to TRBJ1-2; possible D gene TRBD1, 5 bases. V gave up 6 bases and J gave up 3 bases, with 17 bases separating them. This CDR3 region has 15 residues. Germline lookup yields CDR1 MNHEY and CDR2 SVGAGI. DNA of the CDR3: TGTGCCAGCAGCCCCCGAGGAGACAGCTACTATGGCTACACCTTC. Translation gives CASSPRGDSYYGYTF.

CDR3 amino acids: CASSQGSGGFYNEQFF. The CDR3 bases are TGCGCCAGCAGCCAAGGGTCAGGGGGCTTCTACAATGAGCAGTTCTTC. This chain uses TRBV4-3 with TRBJ2-1, with 8 bases that match TRBD1. CDR3 size: 16 residues. V lost 1 base and J lost 3; bases outside the gene matches: 5. Germline assignment: CDR1 LGHNA and CDR2 YSLEER.

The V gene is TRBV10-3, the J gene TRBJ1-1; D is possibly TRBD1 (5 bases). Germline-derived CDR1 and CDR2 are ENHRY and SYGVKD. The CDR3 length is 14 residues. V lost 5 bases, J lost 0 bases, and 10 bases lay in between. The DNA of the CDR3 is TGTGCCATCAGTCGGGACGTCATGAACACTGAAGCTTTCTTT. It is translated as CAISRDVMNTEAFF.

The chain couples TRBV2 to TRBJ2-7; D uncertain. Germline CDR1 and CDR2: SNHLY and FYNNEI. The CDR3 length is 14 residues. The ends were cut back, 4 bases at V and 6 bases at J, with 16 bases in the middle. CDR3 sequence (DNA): TGTGCCAGCAGTGTAAATCCTTTTAGCATCGAGCAGTACTTC. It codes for CASSVNPFSIEQYF.

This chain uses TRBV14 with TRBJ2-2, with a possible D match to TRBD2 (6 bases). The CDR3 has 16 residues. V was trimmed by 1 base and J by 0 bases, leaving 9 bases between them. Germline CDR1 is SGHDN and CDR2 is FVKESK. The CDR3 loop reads CASSQVGGTNTGELFF. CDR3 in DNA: TGTGCCAGCAGCCAAGTCGGGGGAACGAACACCGGGGAGCTGTTTTTT.

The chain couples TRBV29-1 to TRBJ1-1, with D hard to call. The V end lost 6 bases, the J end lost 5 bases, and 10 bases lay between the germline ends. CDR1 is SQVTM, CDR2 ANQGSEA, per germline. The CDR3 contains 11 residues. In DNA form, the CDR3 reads TGCAGCGTACAGTTGGGGACTGAAGCTTTCTTT. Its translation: CSVQLGTEAFF.

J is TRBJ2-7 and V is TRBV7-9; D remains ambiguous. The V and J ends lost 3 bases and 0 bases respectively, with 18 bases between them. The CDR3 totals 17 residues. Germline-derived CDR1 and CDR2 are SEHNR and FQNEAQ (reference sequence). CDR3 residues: CASSFGPMKWSSYEQYF. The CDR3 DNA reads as TGTGCCAGCAGCTTCGGGCCCATGAAGTGGAGCTCCTACGAGCAGTACTTC.

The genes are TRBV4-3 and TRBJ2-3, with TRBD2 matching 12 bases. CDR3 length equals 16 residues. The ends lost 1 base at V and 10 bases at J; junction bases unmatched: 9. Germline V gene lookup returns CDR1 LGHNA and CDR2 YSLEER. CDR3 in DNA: TGCGCCAGCAGCCAAGGGCTAGCGGGAGGGCCAGACGCGCAGTATTTT. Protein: CASSQGLAGGPDAQYF.

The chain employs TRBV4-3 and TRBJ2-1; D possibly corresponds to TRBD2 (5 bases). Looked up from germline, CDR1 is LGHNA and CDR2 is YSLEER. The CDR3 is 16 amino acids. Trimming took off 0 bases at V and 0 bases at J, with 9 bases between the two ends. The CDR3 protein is CASSQDRGNSYNEQFF. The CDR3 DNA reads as TGCGCCAGCAGCCAAGATCGAGGGAACTCCTACAATGAGCAGTTCTTC.

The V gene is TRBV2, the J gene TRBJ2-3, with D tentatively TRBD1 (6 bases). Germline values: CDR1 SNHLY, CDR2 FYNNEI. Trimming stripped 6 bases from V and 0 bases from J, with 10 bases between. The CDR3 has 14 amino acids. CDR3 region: CASRGHFSTDTQYF. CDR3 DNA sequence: TGTGCCAGCAGGGGACACTTTAGCACAGATACGCAGTATTTT.

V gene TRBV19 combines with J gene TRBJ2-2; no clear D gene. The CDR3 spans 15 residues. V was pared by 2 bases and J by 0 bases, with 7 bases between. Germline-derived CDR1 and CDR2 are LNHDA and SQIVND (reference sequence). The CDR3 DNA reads TGTGCCAGTAGTATAACTGATCCGAACACCGGGGAGCTGTTTTTT. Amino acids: CASSITDPNTGELFF.

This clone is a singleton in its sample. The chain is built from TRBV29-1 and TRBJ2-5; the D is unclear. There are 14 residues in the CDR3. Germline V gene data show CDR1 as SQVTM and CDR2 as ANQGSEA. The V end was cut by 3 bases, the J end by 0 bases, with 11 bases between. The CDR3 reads CSVEGLPYQETQYF. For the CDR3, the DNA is TGCAGCGTTGAGGGCCTACCGTACCAAGAGACCCAGTACTTC.

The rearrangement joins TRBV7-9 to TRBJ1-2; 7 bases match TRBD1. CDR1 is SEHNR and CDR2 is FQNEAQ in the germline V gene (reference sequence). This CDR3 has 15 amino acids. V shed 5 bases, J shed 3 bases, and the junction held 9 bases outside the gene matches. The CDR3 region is CASSATGEVDYGYTF. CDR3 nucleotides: TGTGCCAGCAGCGCAACAGGGGAGGTGGACTATGGCTACACCTTC.

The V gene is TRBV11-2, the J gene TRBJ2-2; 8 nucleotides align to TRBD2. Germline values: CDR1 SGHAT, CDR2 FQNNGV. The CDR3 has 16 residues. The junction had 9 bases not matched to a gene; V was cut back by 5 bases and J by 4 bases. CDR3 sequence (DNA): TGTGCCAGCAGCCCCTTACAGCGGGGGCCCACCGGGGAGCTGTTTTTT. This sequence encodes CASSPLQRGPTGELFF.

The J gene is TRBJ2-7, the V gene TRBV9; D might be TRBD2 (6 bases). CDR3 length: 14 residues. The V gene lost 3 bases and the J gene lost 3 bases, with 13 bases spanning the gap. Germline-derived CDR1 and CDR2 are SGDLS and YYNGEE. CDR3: CASSARDSLYEQYF. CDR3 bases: TGTGCCAGCAGCGCCCGGGACTCACTCTACGAGCAGTACTTC.

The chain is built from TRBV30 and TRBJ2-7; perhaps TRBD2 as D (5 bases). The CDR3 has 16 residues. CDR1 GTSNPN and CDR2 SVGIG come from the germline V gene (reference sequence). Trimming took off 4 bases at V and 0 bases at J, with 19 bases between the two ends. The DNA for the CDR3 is TGTGCCTGGAATGGAGGACCGACCCCCAACTCCTACGAGCAGTACTTC. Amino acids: CAWNGGPTPNSYEQYF.

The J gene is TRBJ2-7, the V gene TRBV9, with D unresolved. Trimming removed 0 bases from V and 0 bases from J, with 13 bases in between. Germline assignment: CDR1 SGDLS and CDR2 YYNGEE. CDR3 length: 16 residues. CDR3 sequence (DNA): TGTGCCAGCAGCGTAGAACCCGCGACAAGCTCCTACGAGCAGTACTTC. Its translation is CASSVEPATSSYEQYF.

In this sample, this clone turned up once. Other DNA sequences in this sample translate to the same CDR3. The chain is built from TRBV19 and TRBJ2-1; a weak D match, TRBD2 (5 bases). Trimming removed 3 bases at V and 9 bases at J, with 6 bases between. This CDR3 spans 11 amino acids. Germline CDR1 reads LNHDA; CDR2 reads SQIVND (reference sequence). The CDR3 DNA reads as TGTGCCAGTAGTATGGGGAGTGAGCAGTTCTTC. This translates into CASSMGSEQFF.

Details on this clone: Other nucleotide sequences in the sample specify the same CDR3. The CDR3 spells CAWSRDSSYEQYF. The DNA for the CDR3 is TGTGCCTGGAGTCGGGACAGCTCCTACGAGCAGTACTTC. The J gene is TRBJ2-7, the V gene TRBV30, with 7 bases lining up with TRBD1. The CDR3 covers 13 residues. Losses at the gene ends were 2 bases for V and 0 bases for J; bases not matched to a gene: 1. From germline, CDR1 is GTSNPN and CDR2 SVGIG (reference sequence).

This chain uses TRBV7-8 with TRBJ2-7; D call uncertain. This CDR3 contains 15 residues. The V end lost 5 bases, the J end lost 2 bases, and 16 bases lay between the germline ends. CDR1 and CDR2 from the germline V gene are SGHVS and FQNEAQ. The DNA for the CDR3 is TGTGCCAGCAGCCTTATCTCGGGCGCCGCCTACGAGCAGTACTTC. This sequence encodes CASSLISGAAYEQYF.

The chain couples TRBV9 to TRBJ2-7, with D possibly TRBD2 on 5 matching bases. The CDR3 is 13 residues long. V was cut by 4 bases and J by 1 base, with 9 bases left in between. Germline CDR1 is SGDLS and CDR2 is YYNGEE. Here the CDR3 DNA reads TGTGCCAGCAGCCGGAGCGGATCCTACGAGCAGTACTTC. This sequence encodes CASSRSGSYEQYF.

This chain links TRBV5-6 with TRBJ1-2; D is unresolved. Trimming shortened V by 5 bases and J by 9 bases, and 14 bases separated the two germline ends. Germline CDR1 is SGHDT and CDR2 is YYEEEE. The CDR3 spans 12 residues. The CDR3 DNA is TGTGCCAGCAGTCTGGACGCGGGGAGCTACACCTTC. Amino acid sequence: CASSLDAGSYTF.

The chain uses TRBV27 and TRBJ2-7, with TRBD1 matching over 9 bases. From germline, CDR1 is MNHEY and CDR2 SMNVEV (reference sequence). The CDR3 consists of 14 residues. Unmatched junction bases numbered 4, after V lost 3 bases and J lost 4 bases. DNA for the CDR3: TGTGCCAGCAGTTTTACAGGGGGCAGGTACGAGCAGTACTTC. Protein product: CASSFTGGRYEQYF.

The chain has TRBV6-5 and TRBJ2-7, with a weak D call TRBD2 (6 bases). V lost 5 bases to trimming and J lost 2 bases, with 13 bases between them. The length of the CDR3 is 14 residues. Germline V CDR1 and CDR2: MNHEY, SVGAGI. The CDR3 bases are TGTGCCAGCAGTGCGGTGGGCGGGACCTACGAGCAGTACTTC. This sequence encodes CASSAVGGTYEQYF.

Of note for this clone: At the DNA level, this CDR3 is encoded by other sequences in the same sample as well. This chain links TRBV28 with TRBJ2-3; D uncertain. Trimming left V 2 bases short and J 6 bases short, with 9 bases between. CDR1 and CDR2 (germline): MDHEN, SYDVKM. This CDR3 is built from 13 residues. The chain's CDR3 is CASSLGVSDTQYF. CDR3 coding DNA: TGTGCCAGCAGTTTAGGGGTCAGCGATACGCAGTATTTT.

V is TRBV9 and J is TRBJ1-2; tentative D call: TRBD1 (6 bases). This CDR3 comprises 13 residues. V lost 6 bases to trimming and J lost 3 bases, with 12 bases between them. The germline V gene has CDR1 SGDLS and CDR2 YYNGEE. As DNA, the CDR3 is TGTGCCAGCATCGGGGGCTCTGACTATGGCTACACCTTC. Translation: CASIGGSDYGYTF.

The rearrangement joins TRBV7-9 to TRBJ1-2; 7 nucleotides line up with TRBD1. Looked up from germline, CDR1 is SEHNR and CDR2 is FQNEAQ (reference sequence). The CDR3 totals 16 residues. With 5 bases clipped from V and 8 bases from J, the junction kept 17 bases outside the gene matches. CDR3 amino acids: CASSESGTETFFGYTF. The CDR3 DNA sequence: TGTGCCAGCAGCGAGTCCGGGACAGAGACCTTTTTCGGCTACACCTTC.

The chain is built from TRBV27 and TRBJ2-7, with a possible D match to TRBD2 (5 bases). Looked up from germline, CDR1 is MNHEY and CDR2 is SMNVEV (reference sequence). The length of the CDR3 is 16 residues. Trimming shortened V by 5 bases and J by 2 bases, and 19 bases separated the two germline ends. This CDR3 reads CASSPSSGVYPYEQYF. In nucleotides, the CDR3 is TGTGCCAGCAGTCCTAGCTCGGGCGTGTACCCCTACGAGCAGTACTTC.

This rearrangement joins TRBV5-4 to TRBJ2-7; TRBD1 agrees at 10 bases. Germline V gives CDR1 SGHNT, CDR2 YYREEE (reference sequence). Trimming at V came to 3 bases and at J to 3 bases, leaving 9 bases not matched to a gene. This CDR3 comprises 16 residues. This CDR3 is CASSSDRDRGFYEQYF. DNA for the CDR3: TGTGCCAGCAGCTCGGACCGGGACAGGGGCTTCTACGAGCAGTACTTC.

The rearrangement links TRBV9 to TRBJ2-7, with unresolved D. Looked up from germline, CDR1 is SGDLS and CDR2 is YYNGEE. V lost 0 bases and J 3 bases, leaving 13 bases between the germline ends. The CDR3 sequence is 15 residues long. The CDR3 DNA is TGTGCCAGCAGCGTAGCGGCAGCCCCCGACTACGAGCAGTACTTC. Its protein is CASSVAAAPDYEQYF. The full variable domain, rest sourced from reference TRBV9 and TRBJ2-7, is DSGVTQTPKHLITATGQRVTLRCSPRSGDLSVYWYQQSLDQGLQFLIQYYNGEERAKGNILERFSAQQFPDLHSELNLSSLELGDSALYFCASSVAAAPDYEQYFGPGTRLTVT.